A single T cell receptor beta chain is shown here with its context. This sample is drawn from a study of blood T cell repertoires in COVID-19. Turning to the study itself: Some COVID-19 samples were acute and others convalescent; all came from the United States, Italy and Spain. In each case, the material was cDNA or gDNA derived from T cells, B-cell-depleted T cells, or PBMCs.

The CDR3 length is 10 residues. Germline V gives CDR1 LNHDA, CDR2 SQIVND (reference sequence). Trimming removed 6 bases from V and 6 bases from J, with 5 bases in between. In the source study's methods: Amplification of reference gene primers was used by the study to estimate nucleated cell counts. The table came from immunoSEQ multiplex PCR; TCRdb's copy has only in-frame clones and leaves some out. The V and J calls and the clone size are those of that table, but D and trimming were determined from the DNA. Of approximately 74,000 clones in the sample, approximately 81% are singletons; the top ten hold approximately 5%.

This rearrangement joins TRBV19 to TRBJ1-2; maybe TRBD1 (5 bases). This clonotype was sampled from a woman of 80 years or more with active or convalescent COVID-19. The sequenced sample consisted of peripheral blood. This chain's CDR3 is CASRGDGYTF. The CDR3 DNA follows: TGTGCCAGTAGAGGGGATGGCTACACCTTC.